This TCR beta chain comes out of a study of Ad26.COV2.S vaccination and SARS-CoV-2 variants. Produced via immunoSEQ multiplex PCR; TCRdb's table is partial and in-frame only. The sample holds some 190,000 clones, approximately 90% seen once. This clone was detected once. From germline, CDR1 is MGHRA and CDR2 YSYEKL. The V and J ends lost 2 bases and 0 bases, in that order; junction bases with no gene match: 3. The CDR3 is made up of 15 amino acids. The receptor was derived from a human donor who had recovered from COVID-19. Here the sequenced sample was peripheral blood, taken after recovery from COVID-19. The chain recombines TRBV4-1 with TRBJ1-1; TRBD1 agrees at 7 bases. CDR3 amino acids: CASSQQGVLNTEAFF. The CDR3 DNA reads as TGCGCCAGCAGCCAACAGGGGGTATTGAACACTGAAGCTTTCTTT.